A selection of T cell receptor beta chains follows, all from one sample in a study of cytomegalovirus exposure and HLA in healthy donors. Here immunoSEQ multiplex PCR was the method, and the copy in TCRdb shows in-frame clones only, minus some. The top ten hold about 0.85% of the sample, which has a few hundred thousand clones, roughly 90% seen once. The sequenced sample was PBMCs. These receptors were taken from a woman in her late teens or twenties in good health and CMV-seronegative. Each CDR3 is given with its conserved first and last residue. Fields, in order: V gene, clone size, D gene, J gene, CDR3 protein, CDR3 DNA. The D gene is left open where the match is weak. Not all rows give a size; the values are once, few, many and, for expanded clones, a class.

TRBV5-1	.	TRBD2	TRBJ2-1	CASSLLWTSGPYNEQFF	TGCGCCAGCTCCCTACTTTGGACTAGCGGGCCATACAATGAGCAGTTCTTC
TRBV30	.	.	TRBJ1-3	CAWSVGDTSGNTIYF	TGTGCCTGGAGTGTAGGGGACACCTCTGGAAACACCATATATTTT
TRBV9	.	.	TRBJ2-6	CASSGSHSGANVLTF	TGTGCCAGCAGCGGGAGTCACTCTGGGGCCAACGTCCTGACTTTC
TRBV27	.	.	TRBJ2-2	CASSKVGVFNTGELFF	TGTGCCAGCAGTAAAGTAGGGGTTTTTAACACCGGGGAGCTGTTTTTT
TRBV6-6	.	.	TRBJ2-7	CASSTDLTVREQYF	TGTGCCAGCAGTACCGACCTGACGGTGCGGGAGCAGTACTTC
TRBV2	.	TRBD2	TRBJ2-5	CASSEGGLGQETQYF	TGTGCCAGCAGTGAAGGGGGACTAGGACAAGAGACCCAGTACTTC
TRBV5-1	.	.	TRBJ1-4	CASSSDGGVGKLFF	TGCGCCAGCAGCTCGGATGGCGGCGTCGGAAAACTGTTTTTT
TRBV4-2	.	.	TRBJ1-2	CASSQEKMGSYYGYTF	TGTGCCAGCAGCCAGGAAAAGATGGGCAGCTACTATGGCTACACCTTC
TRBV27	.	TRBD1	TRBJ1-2	CASRSTGAYGYTF	TGTGCCAGCAGGTCTACAGGGGCATATGGCTACACCTTC
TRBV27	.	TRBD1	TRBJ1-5	CASSFGSGGQPQHF	TGTGCCAGCAGTTTCGGGTCAGGGGGTCAGCCCCAGCATTTT
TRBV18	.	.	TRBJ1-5	CASSPPARVGQPQHF	TGTGCCAGCTCACCACCGGCCAGGGTGGGGCAGCCCCAGCATTTT
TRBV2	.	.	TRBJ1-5	CASGYSGRSGQPQHF	TGTGCCAGCGGGTATTCAGGGAGGTCGGGTCAGCCCCAGCATTTT
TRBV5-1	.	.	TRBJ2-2	CASSLSFPTGELFF	TGCGCCAGCAGCTTGTCGTTCCCCACCGGGGAGCTGTTTTTT
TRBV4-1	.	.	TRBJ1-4	CASSQGFRQGEEKLFF	TGCGCCAGCAGCCAAGGTTTCCGGCAGGGTGAGGAAAAACTGTTTTTT
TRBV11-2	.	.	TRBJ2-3	CASSSGLSRSTDTQYF	TGTGCCAGCAGCTCCGGACTGTCGCGGAGCACAGATACGCAGTATTTT
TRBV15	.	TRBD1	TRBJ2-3	CATSAGTGDTDTQYF	TGTGCCACCAGCGCCGGGACAGGGGACACAGATACGCAGTATTTT
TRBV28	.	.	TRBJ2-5	CASRQGVIETQYF	TGTGCCAGCAGACAGGGAGTTATAGAGACCCAGTACTTC
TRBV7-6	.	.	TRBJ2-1	CASSLNSAEADNEQFF	TGTGCCAGCAGCTTAAATAGCGCGGAAGCCGACAATGAGCAGTTCTTC
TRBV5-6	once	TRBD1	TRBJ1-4	CASSLAGTGGNEKLFF	TGTGCCAGCAGCTTGGCCGGGACAGGGGGTAATGAAAAACTGTTTTTT
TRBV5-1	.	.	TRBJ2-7	CASSNQLSYEQYF	TGCGCCAGCAGCAACCAACTTAGCTACGAGCAGTACTTC
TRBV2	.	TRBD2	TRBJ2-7	CASMGTSGISYEQYF	TGTGCCAGCATGGGGACTAGCGGAATCTCCTACGAGCAGTACTTC
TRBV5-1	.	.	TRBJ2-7	CASSLDRGEQYF	TGCGCCAGCAGCTTGGATCGGGGGGAGCAGTACTTC
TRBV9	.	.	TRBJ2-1	CASSVERAGEQFF	TGTGCCAGCAGCGTAGAGAGGGCGGGAGAGCAGTTCTTC
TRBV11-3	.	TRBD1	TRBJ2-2	CASSLEGQGKTGELFF	TGTGCCAGCAGCTTAGAGGGACAGGGGAAGACCGGGGAGCTGTTTTTT
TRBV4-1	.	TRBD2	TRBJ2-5	CASSNPGLAGDQETQYF	TGCGCCAGCAGCAACCCGGGACTAGCGGGGGACCAAGAGACCCAGTACTTC
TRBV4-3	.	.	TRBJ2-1	CASSQDGLSSYNEQFF	TGCGCCAGCAGCCAAGACGGGTTAAGCTCCTACAATGAGCAGTTCTTC
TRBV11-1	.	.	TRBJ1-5	CASSREVGQPQHF	TGTGCCAGCAGCCGGGAGGTGGGTCAGCCCCAGCATTTT
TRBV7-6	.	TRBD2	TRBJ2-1	CASSPRLAGAPGNEQFF	TGTGCCAGCAGCCCCCGACTAGCGGGAGCTCCCGGCAATGAGCAGTTCTTC
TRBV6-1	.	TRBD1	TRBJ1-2	CASSDMTGGIYGYTF	TGTGCCAGCAGTGACATGACAGGGGGAATCTATGGCTACACCTTC
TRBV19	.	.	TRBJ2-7	CASSILRGSAYEQYF	TGTGCCAGTAGTATACTAAGGGGAAGCGCCTACGAGCAGTACTTC
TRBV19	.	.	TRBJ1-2	CASSYQGGYGYTF	TGTGCCAGTAGTTATCAGGGAGGCTATGGCTACACCTTC
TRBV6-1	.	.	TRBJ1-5	CASSEALTARRNQPQHF	TGTGCCAGCAGTGAAGCCCTGACAGCCCGAAGGAATCAGCCCCAGCATTTT
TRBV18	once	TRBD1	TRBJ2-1	CASSPLDRGPSNEQFF	TGTGCCAGCTCACCCTTGGACAGGGGGCCAAGCAATGAGCAGTTCTTC
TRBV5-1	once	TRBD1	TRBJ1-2	CASSPTSTGLGGYTF	TGCGCCAGCAGCCCGACCTCGACAGGGTTGGGGGGCTACACCTTC
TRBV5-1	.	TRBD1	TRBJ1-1	CASSSLGQGAFF	TGCGCCAGCAGCTCCCTGGGACAGGGGGCTTTCTTT
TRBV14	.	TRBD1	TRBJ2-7	CASSTRQGGYEQYF	TGTGCCAGCAGCACCCGACAGGGGGGCTACGAGCAGTACTTC
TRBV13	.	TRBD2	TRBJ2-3	CASSPERGDSTDTQYF	TGTGCCAGCAGCCCCGAGCGGGGGGATAGCACAGATACGCAGTATTTT